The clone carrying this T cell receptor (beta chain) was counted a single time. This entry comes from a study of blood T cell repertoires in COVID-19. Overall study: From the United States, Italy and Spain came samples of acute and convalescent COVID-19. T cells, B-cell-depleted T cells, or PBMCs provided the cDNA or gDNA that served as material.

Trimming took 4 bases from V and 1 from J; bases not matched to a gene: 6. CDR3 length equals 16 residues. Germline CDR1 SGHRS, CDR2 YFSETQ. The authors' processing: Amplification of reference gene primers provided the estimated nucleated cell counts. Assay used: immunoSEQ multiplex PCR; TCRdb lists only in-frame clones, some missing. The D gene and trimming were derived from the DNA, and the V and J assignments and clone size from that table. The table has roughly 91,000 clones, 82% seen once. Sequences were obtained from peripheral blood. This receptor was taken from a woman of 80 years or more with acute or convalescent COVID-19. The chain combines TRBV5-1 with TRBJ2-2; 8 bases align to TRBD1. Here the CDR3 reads CASSPDGQGNTGELFF. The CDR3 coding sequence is TGCGCCAGCAGCCCTGACGGACAGGGGAACACCGGGGAGCTGTTTTTT.